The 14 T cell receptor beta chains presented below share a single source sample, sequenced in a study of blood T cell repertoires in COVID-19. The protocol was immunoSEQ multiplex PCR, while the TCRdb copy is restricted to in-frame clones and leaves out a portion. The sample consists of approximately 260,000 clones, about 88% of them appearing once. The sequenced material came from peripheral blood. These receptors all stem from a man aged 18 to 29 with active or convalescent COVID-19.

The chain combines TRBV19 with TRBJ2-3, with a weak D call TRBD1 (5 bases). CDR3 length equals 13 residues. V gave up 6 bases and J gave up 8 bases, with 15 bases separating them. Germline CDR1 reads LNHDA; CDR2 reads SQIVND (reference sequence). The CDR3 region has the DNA TGTGCCAGTAGCTTGGGGCTTCCAGCTACGCAGTATTTT. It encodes CASSLGLPATQYF.

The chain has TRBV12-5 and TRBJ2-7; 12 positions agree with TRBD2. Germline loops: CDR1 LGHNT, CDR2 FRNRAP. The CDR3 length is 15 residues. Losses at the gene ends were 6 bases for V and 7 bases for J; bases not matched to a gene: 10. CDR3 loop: CASGFQATSGREQYF. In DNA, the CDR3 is TGTGCTAGTGGCTTTCAGGCGACTAGCGGGAGAGAGCAGTACTTC.

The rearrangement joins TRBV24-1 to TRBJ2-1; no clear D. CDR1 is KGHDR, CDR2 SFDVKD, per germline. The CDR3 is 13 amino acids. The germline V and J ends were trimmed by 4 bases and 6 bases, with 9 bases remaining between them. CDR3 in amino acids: CATSDLDTNEQFF. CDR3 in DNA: TGTGCCACCAGTGACCTCGACACCAATGAGCAGTTCTTC.

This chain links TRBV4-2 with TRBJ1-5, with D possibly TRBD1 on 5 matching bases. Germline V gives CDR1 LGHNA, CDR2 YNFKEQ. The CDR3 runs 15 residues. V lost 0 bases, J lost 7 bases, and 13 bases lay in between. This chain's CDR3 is CASSQDLMGGQPQHF. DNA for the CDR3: TGTGCCAGCAGCCAAGATTTAATGGGGGGACAGCCCCAGCATTTT.

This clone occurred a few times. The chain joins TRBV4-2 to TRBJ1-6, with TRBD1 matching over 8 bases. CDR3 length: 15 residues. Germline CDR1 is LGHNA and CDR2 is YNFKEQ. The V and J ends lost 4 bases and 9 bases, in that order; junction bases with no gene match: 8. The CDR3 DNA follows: TGTGCCAGCAGCCCGGACAGGGATCTTTTTTCACCCCTCCACTTT. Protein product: CASSPDRDLFSPLHF.

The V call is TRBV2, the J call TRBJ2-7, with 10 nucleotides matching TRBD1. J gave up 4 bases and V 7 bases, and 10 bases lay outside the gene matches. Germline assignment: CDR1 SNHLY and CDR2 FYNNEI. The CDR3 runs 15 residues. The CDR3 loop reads CASKALRDRGYEQYF. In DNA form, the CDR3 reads TGTGCCAGCAAGGCCCTCCGGGACAGGGGATACGAGCAGTACTTC.

The CDR3 bases are TGTGCCAGCAGCTTACGCGGTGAAGAGACCCAGTACTTC. This encodes CASSLRGEETQYF. The J gene is TRBJ2-5, the V gene TRBV7-9, with D hard to call. V dropped 2 bases and J dropped 3 bases, with 7 bases sitting between them. This CDR3 comprises 13 residues. The germline CDR1 and CDR2 sequences are SEHNR and FQNEAQ (reference sequence).

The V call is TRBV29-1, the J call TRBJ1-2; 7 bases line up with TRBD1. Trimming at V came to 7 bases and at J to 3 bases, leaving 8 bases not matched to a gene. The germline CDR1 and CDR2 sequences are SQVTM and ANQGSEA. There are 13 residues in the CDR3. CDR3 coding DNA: TGCAGCGCCGTTACGGGGACAGACTATGGCTACACCTTC. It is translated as CSAVTGTDYGYTF.

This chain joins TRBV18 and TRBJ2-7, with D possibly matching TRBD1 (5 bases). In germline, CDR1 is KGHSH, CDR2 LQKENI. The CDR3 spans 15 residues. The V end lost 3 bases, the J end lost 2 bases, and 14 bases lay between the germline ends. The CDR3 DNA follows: TGTGCCAGCTCACCGATGGACACCGGCCCCTACGAGCAGTACTTC. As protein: CASSPMDTGPYEQYF.

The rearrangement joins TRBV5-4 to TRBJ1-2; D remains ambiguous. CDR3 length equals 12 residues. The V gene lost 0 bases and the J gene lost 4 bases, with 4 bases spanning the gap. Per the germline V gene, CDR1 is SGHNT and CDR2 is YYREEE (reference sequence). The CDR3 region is CASSLELYGYTF. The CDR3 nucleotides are TGTGCCAGCAGCTTGGAACTCTATGGCTACACCTTC.

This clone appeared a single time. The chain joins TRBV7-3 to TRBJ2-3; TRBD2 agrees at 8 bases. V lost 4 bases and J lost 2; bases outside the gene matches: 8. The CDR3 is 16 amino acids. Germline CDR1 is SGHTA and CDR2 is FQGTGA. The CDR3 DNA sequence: TGTGCCAGCAGCTCCTCGGGGGGGCGTTACACAGATACGCAGTATTTT. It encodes CASSSSGGRYTDTQYF.

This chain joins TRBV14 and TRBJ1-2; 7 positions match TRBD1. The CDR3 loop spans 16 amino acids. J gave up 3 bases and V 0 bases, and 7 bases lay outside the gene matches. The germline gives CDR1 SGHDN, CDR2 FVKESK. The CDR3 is CASSQDNQGGYYGYTF. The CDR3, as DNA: TGTGCCAGCAGCCAAGATAATCAAGGGGGCTACTATGGCTACACCTTC.

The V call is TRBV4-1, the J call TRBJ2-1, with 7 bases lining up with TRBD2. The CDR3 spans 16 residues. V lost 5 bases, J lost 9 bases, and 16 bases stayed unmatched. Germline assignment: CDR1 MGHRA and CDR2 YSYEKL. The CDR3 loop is CASSARRGLLQGEQFF. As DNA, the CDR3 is TGCGCCAGCAGCGCCAGGAGGGGACTATTACAAGGTGAGCAGTTCTTC.

This CDR3 reads CASSSSGETQYF. Here the CDR3 DNA reads TGTGCCAGCAGCTCGAGCGGGGAGACCCAGTACTTC. V and J are TRBV7-7 and TRBJ2-5; a weak D match, TRBD2 (6 bases). The V end lost 4 bases, the J end lost 5 bases, and 8 bases lay between the germline ends. The CDR3 totals 12 residues. The germline V gene has CDR1 SSHAT and CDR2 FNYEAQ (reference sequence). The whole variable domain, filled in from reference TRBV7-7 and TRBJ2-5, reads GAGVSQSPRYKVTKRGQDVTLRCDPISSHATLYWYQQALGQGPEFLTYFNYEAQPDKSGLPSDRFSAERPEGSISTLTIQRTEQRDSAMYRCASSSSGETQYFGPGTRLLVL.